This TCR beta chain was recorded in a study of T-cell reconstitution after alpha-beta-depleted transplantation in children. Details on this clonotype: Its antigen is undetermined.

Study-level points and caveats: Several patients had high TCRbeta diversity at day 60; it came from surviving recipient T cells and thymic progenitors. As was reported, about two months after transplant, alpha-beta T cells came from several hundred expanded graft clones. Among T cells one year after transplant, newly produced cells accounted for most counts and diversity.

V gave up 5 bases and J gave up 9 bases, with 14 bases separating them. The germline V gene encodes CDR1 MDHEN and CDR2 SYDVKM. The CDR3 has 12 residues. Unique molecular identifiers were incorporated during preparation of the TCRbeta library. TCRdb redid the calling of the PCR reads with MiXCR, one entry per CDR3 protein. The table includes 500,000 to 750,000 distinct CDR3 sequences, 10% to 15% detected once. This material consisted of PBMCs, mostly from graft donor cells, taken 360 days after TCRalphabeta/CD19-depleted stem cell transplant. This chain uses TRBV28 with TRBJ2-7, with D hard to call. The TCR sequence derives from a male patient between 10 and 17 years old who had a stem cell transplant for acute myeloid leukemia, so the T cells may come from the graft donor. CDR3 nucleotides: TGTGCCAGCAGTCCGGGCCCCGCCGGGCAGTACTTC. This encodes CASSPGPAGQYF.